The present TCR beta chain was sequenced within a study (dated by TCRdb to about 2017). Turning to the overall study: To characterize human CD8+ TCR repertoires that recognize immunodominant viral antigens, the researchers relied on sequence and structural analyses. General findings and caveats noted by the study authors: According to the report, the CD8+ TCR repertoires were highly diverse, and those specific to different immunodominant viral antigens were distinct from each other.

The instrument was an Illumina HiSeq 2500. Clones were called with MiXCR by TCRdb after fastp trimmed the public reads at Q25, and only in-frame beta chains were retained. When rows share a CDR3 protein, they turn into one entry using the most common DNA and genes. The sample table records 140 or so distinct CDR3 sequences; roughly a fifth of these occur just once. Together, the top ten hold about four fifths of the sample. The germline V gene (reference sequence) gives CDR1 as LNHDA and CDR2 as SQIVND. The germline V end is reduced by 7 bases and the J end by 5 bases; junction bases left unmatched: 10. Spanning cysteine to phenylalanine, the CDR3 consists of 14 amino acids. The read is trimmed to its CDR3 DNA, 42 bases read in frame from base 1. This clonotype is deemed large (0.1 to 1%). The antigen it binds to is not known. Base qualities are not provided; no much larger clone lies one nucleotide away.

Here the chain combines TRBV19 and TRBJ1-1; TRBD1 lines up with 7 middle nucleotides. This clonotype was obtained from a male donor. Sequencing was done on a sample of CD8+ T cells (not recorded whether cultured). The sequenced DNA: TGTGCCAGTACCGACGGGACAGCCTTTACTGAAGCTTTCTTT. Protein translation: CASTDGTAFTEAFF.